Shown below are 23 T cell receptor beta chains from a single sample sequenced in a study of blood T cell repertoires in COVID-19. Sequencing was performed with immunoSEQ multiplex PCR; in TCRdb, only in-frame clones are kept and a portion is missing. The sample carries about 410,000 clones, 89% recorded once. The sequencing input was peripheral blood. Every receptor here comes from a woman aged 40 to 49 with COVID-19, enrolled during active disease.

This clone has just one count. This chain uses TRBV5-8 with TRBJ2-5; the D gene is possibly TRBD1 (5 bases). The V and J ends lost 0 bases and 1 base respectively, with 10 bases between them. CDR1 is SGHTS, CDR2 YDEGEE, per germline. The CDR3 is 15 amino acids. For the CDR3, the DNA is TGTGCCAGCAGCTTGGAGGGGCCCCCCCAAGAGACCCAGTACTTC. It encodes CASSLEGPPQETQYF. The whole variable domain, remainder taken from reference TRBV5-8 and TRBJ2-5, is EAGVTQSPTHLIKTRGQQATLRCSPISGHTSVYWYQQALGLGLQFLLWYDEGEERNRGNFPPRFSGRQFPNYSSELNVNALELEDSALYLCASSLEGPPQETQYFGPGTRLLVL.

The chain carries TRBV7-2 and TRBJ2-7; 7 bases map to TRBD1. Germline V lookup: CDR1 SGHTA, CDR2 FQGNSA. The CDR3 is 17 residues long. Germline trimming cut 0 bases from V and 2 bases from J; bases unmatched to any gene: 10. CDR3 amino acids: CASSLASDRITTYEQYF. CDR3 DNA sequence: TGTGCCAGCAGCTTAGCCTCGGACAGGATAACCACCTACGAGCAGTACTTC.

On this clone itself: At one boundary the junction diverges from the germline segment, which might be a read error. This chain connects TRBV11-3 to TRBJ1-3; D is perhaps TRBD1 (5 bases). Germline loops: CDR1 SGHNT, CDR2 YENEEA. The CDR3 has 17 amino acids. The DNA of the CDR3 is TGTGCCAGCAGCCCTAGGGGTGGCACTAACTCTAGAAACACCATATATTTT. Protein product: CASSPRGGTNSRNTIYF.

CDR3 DNA sequence: TGTGCCACTCAAGGTCGGTCTAGCGGGAGGGCCATCAAGGACAATGAGCAGTTCTTC. As protein: CATQGRSSGRAIKDNEQFF. The rearrangement links TRBV19 to TRBJ2-1, with 12 bases matching TRBD2. J lost 5 bases, V lost 10 bases, and 21 bases had no gene match. CDR3 length: 19 amino acids. From germline, CDR1 is LNHDA and CDR2 SQIVND (reference sequence).

The V and J genes are TRBV30 and TRBJ1-2; D is possibly TRBD1 (5 bases). CDR1 and CDR2 from the germline V gene are GTSNPN and SVGIG (reference sequence). The CDR3 loop spans 15 amino acids. Between the trimmed V and J ends, which lost 0 bases and 7 bases, there was a span of 18 bases. The CDR3 DNA reads as TGTGCCTGGAGTGTCGGGGGGAGGGGCGTCTCTGGCTACACCTTC. Translating it yields CAWSVGGRGVSGYTF.

The V and J genes are TRBV5-6 and TRBJ2-3; D call uncertain. The CDR3 is 13 residues long. Trimming removed 4 bases from V and 5 bases from J, with 11 bases in between. CDR1 SGHDT and CDR2 YYEEEE come from the germline V gene. The CDR3 region has the DNA TGTGCCAGCAGCCCAATGAGGCAAGATACGCAGTATTTT. It codes for CASSPMRQDTQYF.

CDR3 nucleotide sequence: TGTGCCAGCTCACTCTTGAAGGGGGTAGAGACCCAGTACTTC. Encoded protein: CASSLLKGVETQYF. This chain joins TRBV18 and TRBJ2-5; weak D call: TRBD1 (6 bases). Trimming pared 4 bases from V and 4 bases from J, leaving 13 bases between. This CDR3 has 14 residues. Germline CDR1 is KGHSH and CDR2 is LQKENI.

This CDR3 reads CASSQEQGRGIGELFF. Here the CDR3 DNA reads TGTGCCAGCAGCCAAGAACAGGGTCGGGGAATCGGGGAGCTGTTTTTT. J is TRBJ2-2 and V is TRBV3-1 (or the pseudogene TRBV3-2); D is perhaps TRBD1 (6 bases). V dropped 0 bases and J dropped 7 bases, with 15 bases sitting between them. The CDR3 has 16 amino acids. Per the germline V gene, CDR1 is LGHDT and CDR2 is YNNKEL (reference sequence).

As concerns this clone: A read error may produce the germline difference seen at one junction end. This chain connects TRBV3-1 (or the pseudogene TRBV3-2) to TRBJ1-1, with D possibly TRBD1 on 5 matching bases. Germline CDR1 reads LGHDT; CDR2 reads YNNKEL (reference sequence). The CDR3 runs to 12 residues. The CDR3 region is CASSQVPQGTSF. Written as DNA, the CDR3 is TGTGCCAGCAGCCAAGTCCCGCAGGGTACGAGTTTT.

The chain carries TRBV5-1 and TRBJ1-4; D might be TRBD1 (6 bases). CDR3 length: 16 residues. V lost 4 bases and J lost 7, with 20 bases in between. Germline V lookup: CDR1 SGHRS, CDR2 YFSETQ. As DNA, the CDR3 is TGCGCCAGCAGCCCCATCAAACAGGGCAGGGGTGAAAAACTGTTTTTT. Translating gives CASSPIKQGRGEKLFF.

The chain has TRBV7-3 and TRBJ2-3, with 8 bases lining up with TRBD2. CDR3 size: 13 residues. Losses at the gene ends were 5 bases for V and 5 bases for J; bases not matched to a gene: 3. Germline CDR1 reads SGHTA; CDR2 reads FQGTGA. The CDR3 here is CASSPSGGDTQYF. In DNA form, the CDR3 reads TGTGCCAGCAGCCCGAGCGGGGGAGATACGCAGTATTTT.

J is TRBJ1-4 and V is TRBV5-1; D is unresolved. Germline V gene sequence: CDR1 SGHRS, CDR2 YFSETQ. The CDR3 is made up of 15 amino acids. The germline V and J ends were trimmed by 0 bases and 2 bases, with 8 bases remaining between them. The CDR3 sequence is CASSLGGRTNEKLFF. CDR3 sequence (DNA): TGCGCCAGCAGCTTGGGAGGTCGGACTAATGAAAAACTGTTTTTT.

This chain uses TRBV10-3 with TRBJ2-7; 9 bases are a match to TRBD2. This CDR3 region has 17 residues. CDR1 and CDR2 (germline): ENHRY, SYGVKD. The ends lost 1 base at V and 3 bases at J; junction bases unmatched: 10. This chain's CDR3 is CAISELRLAVDLYEQYF. DNA of the CDR3: TGTGCCATCAGTGAGTTACGACTAGCGGTCGATCTCTACGAGCAGTACTTC.

V and J are TRBV3-1 (or the pseudogene TRBV3-2) and TRBJ1-5, with 9 nucleotides matching TRBD1. Unmatched junction bases numbered 2, after V lost 0 bases and J lost 5 bases. The CDR3 totals 15 residues. Germline loops: CDR1 LGHDT, CDR2 YNNKEL (reference sequence). CDR3 bases: TGTGCCAGCAGCCAAGATCACAGGGGGCATCAGCCCCAGCATTTT. Translation gives CASSQDHRGHQPQHF.

The V call is TRBV6-1, the J call TRBJ1-1; D is uncertain. CDR1 is MNHNS and CDR2 is SASEGT in the germline V gene. This CDR3 has 13 residues. V lost 6 bases and J lost 3, with 11 bases in between. The CDR3 loop reads CASSHLSYTEAFF. The CDR3 nucleotides are TGTGCCAGCAGCCACCTGAGCTACACTGAAGCTTTCTTT.

The V gene is TRBV7-2, the J gene TRBJ1-2; perhaps TRBD1 as D (6 bases). V was cut by 2 bases and J by 4 bases, with 20 bases left in between. Germline CDR1 reads SGHTA; CDR2 reads FQGNSA. The length of the CDR3 is 17 residues. This CDR3 reads CASSLLGGGRGGYGYTF. The CDR3 nucleotides read TGTGCCAGCAGCTTATTGGGAGGGGGACGGGGTGGCTATGGCTACACCTTC.

V gene TRBV29-1 combines with J gene TRBJ1-4; D gene uncertain. The germline V gene has CDR1 SQVTM and CDR2 ANQGSEA. Between the trimmed V and J ends, which lost 7 bases and 7 bases, there was a span of 22 bases. This CDR3 is 15 amino acids long. The CDR3: CSALSAPTLGEKLFF. The CDR3 region has the DNA TGCAGCGCATTGAGCGCGCCTACCCTAGGTGAAAAACTGTTTTTT. Drawing the rest from reference TRBV29-1 and TRBJ1-4, the complete variable domain is SAVISQKPSRDICQRGTSLTIQCQVDSQVTMMFWYRQQPGQSLTLIATANQGSEATYESGFVIDKFPISRPNLTFSTLTVSNMSPEDSSIYLCSALSAPTLGEKLFFGSGTQLSVL.

This clone was counted once. The V gene is TRBV6-2 or TRBV6-3, the J gene TRBJ2-3; no clear D gene. Germline V gene data show CDR1 as MNHEY and CDR2 as SVGEGT. V lost 2 bases to trimming and J lost 14 bases, with 14 bases between them. This CDR3 is built from 12 residues. The CDR3 DNA reads TGTGCCAGCAGTTACGGAGTCTCCCTGACGTATTTT. Protein product: CASSYGVSLTYF.

DNA of the CDR3: TGTGCCAGCAGCTCTGTTTTGCCGACATTGTATAATTCACCCCTCCACTTT. It encodes CASSSVLPTLYNSPLHF. The chain uses TRBV5-5 and TRBJ1-6; no definite D call. CDR3 length: 17 amino acids. The V end was cut by 3 bases, the J end by 4 bases, with 17 bases between. The germline gives CDR1 SGHKS, CDR2 YYEKEE (reference sequence). Based on the CDR3 plus reference TRBV5-5 and TRBJ1-6, the full variable domain is DAGVTQSPTHLIKTRGQQVTLRCSPISGHKSVSWYQQVLGQGPQFIFQYYEKEERGRGNFPDRFSARQFPNYSSELNVNALLLGDSALYLCASSSVLPTLYNSPLHFGNGTRLTVT.

This clone was detected once. V usage is TRBV5-6 and J usage is TRBJ2-1, with 7 bases lining up with TRBD2. V shed 2 bases, J shed 0 bases, and the junction held 14 bases outside the gene matches. This CDR3 is 19 amino acids long. CDR1 is SGHDT, CDR2 YYEEEE, per germline. Written as DNA, the CDR3 is TGTGCCAGCAGCTTTACCCGATACAATGGACTAGTCTCCTACAATGAGCAGTTCTTC. It codes for CASSFTRYNGLVSYNEQFF.

The rearrangement uses TRBV9 and TRBJ1-2, with 7 bases lining up with TRBD1. Trimming cost V 0 bases and J 5 bases; bases outside gene matches: 4. Germline V gene sequence: CDR1 SGDLS, CDR2 YYNGEE. The CDR3 loop spans 14 amino acids. CDR3 residues: CASSVDGTDYGYTF. CDR3 coding DNA: TGTGCCAGCAGCGTAGATGGGACAGATTATGGCTACACCTTC.

This clone was counted a few times. The chain couples TRBV7-8 to TRBJ1-1; tentatively, D is TRBD1 (6 bases). CDR1 and CDR2 from the germline V gene are SGHVS and FQNEAQ. Trimming stripped 7 bases from V and 0 bases from J, with 15 bases between. This CDR3 is built from 15 residues. CDR3 sequence: CASTETGKVNTEAFF. Written as DNA, the CDR3 is TGTGCCAGCACCGAAACAGGGAAGGTGAACACTGAAGCTTTCTTT.

The chain couples TRBV11-2 to TRBJ1-5; maybe TRBD1 (6 bases). The V gene lost 1 base and the J gene lost 5 bases, with 12 bases spanning the gap. Germline-derived CDR1 and CDR2 are SGHAT and FQNNGV. The CDR3 is 15 residues long. The CDR3 DNA is TGTGCCAGCAGCTTAGGGACAGTAGGGGATCAGCCCCAGCATTTT. Its translation is CASSLGTVGDQPQHF.